This entry features one T cell receptor beta chain sequence. No antigen is known for it. The study based diagnoses on clinical symptoms, serum thyroxine and TRAb, thyroid ultrasound and orbital computed tomography. Germline V gives CDR1 MNHNS, CDR2 SASEGT. Trimming at V came to 6 bases and at J to 3 bases, leaving 6 bases not matched to a gene. The CDR3 has 16 residues. The TCR beta CDR3 regions underwent amplification using RNA transcripts as the source. The TCR CDR3 was amplified in a first-round RT-PCR using the HTBI primer set. TCRdb analysed the multiplex PCR reads with MiXCR anew, one entry per CDR3 protein. The table has over 450,000 distinct CDR3 sequences, over 13% seen once. The entry originates in a study of T cells in Graves' hyperthyroidism and ophthalmopathy. Study observations and caveats: Before onset, by a median of around six months, the model predicted ophthalmopathy. Blood also held most thyroid clonotypes expanded beyond 0.001.

The receptor comes from a woman aged 18-29 years with Graves' hyperthyroidism. Sequenced material: blood. The chain employs TRBV6-1 and TRBJ2-2; TRBD2 matches 11 bases. CDR3 DNA: TGTGCCAGCAGCGAGATAGCGGGAGGGTACACCGGGGAGCTGTTTTTT. Translation: CASSEIAGGYTGELFF.